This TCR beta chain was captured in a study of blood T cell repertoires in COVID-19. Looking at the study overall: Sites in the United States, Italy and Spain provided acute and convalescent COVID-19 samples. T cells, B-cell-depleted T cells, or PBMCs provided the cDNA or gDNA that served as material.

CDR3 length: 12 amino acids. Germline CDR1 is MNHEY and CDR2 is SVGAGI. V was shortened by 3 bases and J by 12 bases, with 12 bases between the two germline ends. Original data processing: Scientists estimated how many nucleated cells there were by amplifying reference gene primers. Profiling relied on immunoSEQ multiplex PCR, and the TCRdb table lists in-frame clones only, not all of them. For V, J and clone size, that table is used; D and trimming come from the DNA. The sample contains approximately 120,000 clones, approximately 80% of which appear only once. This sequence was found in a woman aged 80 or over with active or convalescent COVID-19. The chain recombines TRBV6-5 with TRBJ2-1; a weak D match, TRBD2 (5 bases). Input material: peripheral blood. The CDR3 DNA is TGTGCCAGCAGTTATATGGGCGGGCGGCAGTTCTTC. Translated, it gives CASSYMGGRQFF.